This entry describes one T cell receptor (beta chain). These data come from a study of blood T cell repertoires in COVID-19. V shed 5 bases and J 0 bases; nucleotides not matched to a gene: 6. The length of the CDR3 is 16 residues. CDR1 is LNHDA, CDR2 SQIVND, per germline (reference sequence). Per the original methods: It was from reference gene primer amplification that nucleated cell counts were estimated. Repertoires were generated with immunoSEQ multiplex PCR, while TCRdb's copy carries only in-frame clones and drops some. Clone size and V and J calls were adopted from that table, with D and trimming inferred from the DNA. Here the sample spans some 100,000 clones, roughly 86% being singletons.

The receptor was derived from a woman aged 60-70 years with acute or convalescent COVID-19. The sample consisted of peripheral blood. V and J are TRBV19 and TRBJ2-3; 9 bases map to TRBD1. The CDR3, as DNA: TGTGCCAGTAGTTTATTCGGGACAGGGAGCACAGATACGCAGTATTTT. Its translation: CASSLFGTGSTDTQYF. The full variable domain, with the rest looked up from reference TRBV19 and TRBJ2-3, is DGGITQSPKYLFRKEGQNVTLSCEQNLNHDAMYWYRQDPGQGLRLIYYSQIVNDFQKGDIAEGYSVSREKKESFPLTVTSAQKNPTAFYLCASSLFGTGSTDTQYFGPGTRLTVL.